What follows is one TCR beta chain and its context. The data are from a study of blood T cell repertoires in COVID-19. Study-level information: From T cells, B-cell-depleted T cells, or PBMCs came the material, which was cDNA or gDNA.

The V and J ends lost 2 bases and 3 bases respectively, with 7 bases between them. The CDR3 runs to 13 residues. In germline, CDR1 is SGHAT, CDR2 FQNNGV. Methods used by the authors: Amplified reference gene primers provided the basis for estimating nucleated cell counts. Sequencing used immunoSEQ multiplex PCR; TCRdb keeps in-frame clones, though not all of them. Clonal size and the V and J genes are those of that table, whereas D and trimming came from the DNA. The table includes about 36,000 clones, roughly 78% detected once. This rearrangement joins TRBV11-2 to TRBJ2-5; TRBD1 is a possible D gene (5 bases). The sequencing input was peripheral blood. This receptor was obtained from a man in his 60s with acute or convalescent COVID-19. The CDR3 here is CASSLWGKETQYF. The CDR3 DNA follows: TGTGCCAGCAGCTTATGGGGCAAAGAGACCCAGTACTTC. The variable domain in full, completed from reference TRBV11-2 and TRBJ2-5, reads EAGVAQSPRYKIIEKRQSVAFWCNPISGHATLYWYQQILGQGPKLLIQFQNNGVVDDSQLPKDRFSAERLKGVDSTLKIQPAKLEDSAVYLCASSLWGKETQYFGPGTRLLVL.